These T cell receptor beta chains were read from a single sample in a study of human thymus T cells. Profiling relied on immunoSEQ multiplex PCR, and the TCRdb table lists in-frame clones only, not all of them. The sample has some 130,000 clones; about 93% are singletons. Sequenced sample: thymus tissue. These receptors originate from a boy in the first two years of life with a congenital heart defect but otherwise immunologically healthy. The CDR3 runs from the conserved cysteine through the conserved F or W. Each record gives: D gene, J gene, clone size, V gene, CDR3 protein, CDR3 DNA. A D gene is named only where the DNA matches it firmly. Some rows mark clone size as missing; the rest say once, few, many or name a class of expanded clone.

>.|TRBJ2-7|.|TRBV7-8
CASSFRDGPYEQYF
TGTGCCAGCAGCTTCCGGGACGGCCCCTACGAGCAGTACTTC
>.|TRBJ1-4|.|TRBV6-1
CASSELGNRDEKLFF
TGTGCCAGCAGTGAATTAGGGAATAGGGATGAAAAACTGTTTTTT
>TRBD1|TRBJ2-3|.|TRBV10-3
CAISDSRTGWSDTQYF
TGTGCCATCAGTGACAGTAGGACAGGGTGGTCAGATACGCAGTATTTT
>TRBD2|TRBJ2-7|.|TRBV9
CASSVGESGGSGEQYF
TGTGCCAGCAGCGTCGGCGAGAGCGGGGGGTCTGGCGAGCAGTACTTC
>.|TRBJ1-5|once|TRBV21-1
CASSKDPGRTYSNQPQHF
TGTGCCAGCAGCAAAGACCCGGGGAGAACATATAGCAATCAGCCCCAGCATTTT
>.|TRBJ2-7|.|TRBV19
CASSMAGATYEQYF
TGTGCCAGTAGTATGGCAGGGGCGACCTACGAGCAGTACTTC
>.|TRBJ1-1|.|TRBV6-5
CASSYGGAAEAFF
TGTGCCAGCAGTTACGGGGGGGCTGCTGAAGCTTTCTTT
>TRBD2|TRBJ2-7|.|TRBV4-3
CASSHKRGPTYEQYF
TGCGCCAGCAGCCACAAGCGGGGGCCTACCTACGAGCAGTACTTC
>TRBD1|TRBJ1-3|once|TRBV6-1
CASSEAQGQGALGNTIYF
TGTGCCAGCAGTGAAGCGCAGGGACAGGGGGCGCTTGGAAACACCATATATTTT
>.|TRBJ2-7|.|TRBV2
CASSDLPPPNYEQYF
TGTGCCAGCAGTGACCTCCCTCCTCCAAACTACGAGCAGTACTTC
>.|TRBJ1-2|.|TRBV29-1
CSVGEGSDGYTF
TGCAGCGTTGGGGAGGGTTCCGATGGCTACACCTTC
>.|TRBJ2-3|.|TRBV28
CASSPGPDRDTQYF
TGTGCCAGCAGTCCGGGTCCCGATAGGGATACGCAGTATTTT
>TRBD2|TRBJ2-7|.|TRBV9
CASSLLLAGDEQYF
TGTGCCAGCAGCTTACTTCTAGCGGGGGACGAGCAGTACTTC
>.|TRBJ2-1|few|TRBV6-6
CASSFDLSSYNEQFF
TGTGCCAGCAGTTTCGACTTGAGCTCCTACAATGAGCAGTTCTTC
>TRBD2|TRBJ2-5|.|TRBV5-1
CASSLAGTSGSQETQYF
TGCGCCAGCAGCTTGGCCGGGACTAGCGGATCCCAAGAGACCCAGTACTTC
>TRBD1|TRBJ1-2|.|TRBV6-1
CASRGQGFNYGYTF
TGTGCCAGCAGGGGACAGGGATTTAACTATGGCTACACCTTC
>TRBD1|TRBJ2-7|once|TRBV4-1
CASSQLSGTGPSYEQYF
TGCGCCAGCAGCCAACTTTCCGGGACAGGGCCCTCCTACGAGCAGTACTTC
>.|TRBJ2-2|once|TRBV5-1
CASSRVYTGELFF
TGCGCCAGCAGCCGGGTATACACCGGGGAGCTGTTTTTT
>.|TRBJ1-6|.|TRBV28
CASSFYPRQAFNSPLHF
TGTGCCAGCAGTTTCTATCCTCGACAGGCTTTCAATTCACCCCTCCACTTT
>.|TRBJ2-5|.|TRBV28
CASSLVRDALETQYF
TGTGCCAGCAGTTTGGTTAGGGATGCCTTAGAGACCCAGTACTTC
>.|TRBJ2-2|.|TRBV4-2
CASSQVRLSGMGVANTGELFF
TGTGCCAGCAGCCAAGTCAGGTTGTCTGGTATGGGGGTCGCGAACACCGGGGAGCTGTTTTTT
>.|TRBJ1-6|.|TRBV6-5
CASRGTDSPLHF
TGTGCCAGCAGGGGCACCGATTCACCCCTCCACTTT
>TRBD1|TRBJ2-3|.|TRBV7-6
CASSLRQGLGSDTQYF
TGTGCCAGCAGCCTCCGACAGGGTTTAGGGTCAGATACGCAGTATTTT
>TRBD1|TRBJ2-4|.|TRBV4-1
CASSQGQGENIQYF
TGCGCCAGCAGCCAAGGACAGGGGGAAAACATTCAGTACTTC
>.|TRBJ1-3|.|TRBV7-9
CASSSGRSSGNTIYF
TGTGCCAGCAGCTCGGGACGGTCCTCTGGAAACACCATATATTTT
>.|TRBJ2-7|.|TRBV28
CASSWQTGREQYF
TGTGCCAGCAGTTGGCAGACTGGTCGCGAGCAGTACTTC
>.|TRBJ2-7|.|TRBV6-1
CASSAGEGSYEQYF
TGTGCCAGCAGTGCGGGGGAAGGCTCCTACGAGCAGTACTTC
>TRBD1|TRBJ2-2|once|TRBV4-3
CASSQDGTGGEDGELFF
TGCGCCAGCAGCCAAGATGGGACAGGGGGCGAGGACGGGGAGCTGTTTTTT
>TRBD2|TRBJ2-5|.|TRBV5-6
CASSSRGGYQETQYF
TGTGCCAGCAGCTCCCGGGGGGGCTACCAAGAGACCCAGTACTTC
>.|TRBJ1-6|once|TRBV27
CASSIKQVRNSPLHF
TGTGCCAGCAGTATCAAACAGGTCCGCAATTCACCCCTCCACTTT
>TRBD1|TRBJ1-2|.|TRBV19
CASSPRTGEFYYGYTF
TGTGCCAGTAGTCCCCGGACAGGGGAATTCTACTATGGCTACACCTTC
>.|TRBJ2-6|.|TRBV7-7
CASSRKFKCQSRANVLTF
TGTGCCAGCAGCCGCAAGTTTAAGTGCCAAAGTCGGGCCAACGTCCTGACTTTC
>.|TRBJ1-2|.|TRBV14
CASSPIAVNYGYTF
TGTGCCAGCAGCCCCATTGCAGTTAACTATGGCTACACCTTC
>.|TRBJ2-7|.|TRBV7-6
CASSSASHRDEQYF
TGTGCCAGCAGCTCGGCCTCCCACAGGGACGAGCAGTACTTC
>.|TRBJ2-7|.|TRBV5-1
CASSPNRGEIYEQYF
TGCGCCAGCAGCCCTAACCGCGGGGAAATCTACGAGCAGTACTTC
>.|TRBJ1-4|.|TRBV19
CASSMSEHRPNEKLFF
TGTGCCAGTAGTATGAGTGAGCACAGGCCAAATGAAAAACTGTTTTTT
>.|TRBJ2-3|.|TRBV7-2
CASSLGRSTDTQYF
TGTGCCAGCAGCCTAGGTCGGAGCACAGATACGCAGTATTTT
>.|TRBJ2-3|.|TRBV4-2
CASSQDTGPRDTQYF
TGTGCCAGCAGCCAAGATACCGGGCCCCGGGATACGCAGTATTTT
>TRBD2|TRBJ2-1|.|TRBV7-9
CASSSDSGGSNEQFF
TGTGCCAGCAGCTCGGATAGCGGGGGTTCCAATGAGCAGTTCTTC
>.|TRBJ2-2|.|TRBV25-1
CASMGRNNTGELFF
TGTGCCAGCATGGGGCGGAATAACACCGGGGAGCTGTTTTTT
>.|TRBJ1-3|.|TRBV28
CASLTGTPTLSGNTIYF
TGTGCCTCACTAACCGGGACACCTACCCTCTCTGGAAACACCATATATTTT
>.|TRBJ2-2|.|TRBV6-1
CASSRLTSSAGELFF
TGTGCCAGCAGCCGACTAACTAGTAGCGCCGGGGAGCTGTTTTTT